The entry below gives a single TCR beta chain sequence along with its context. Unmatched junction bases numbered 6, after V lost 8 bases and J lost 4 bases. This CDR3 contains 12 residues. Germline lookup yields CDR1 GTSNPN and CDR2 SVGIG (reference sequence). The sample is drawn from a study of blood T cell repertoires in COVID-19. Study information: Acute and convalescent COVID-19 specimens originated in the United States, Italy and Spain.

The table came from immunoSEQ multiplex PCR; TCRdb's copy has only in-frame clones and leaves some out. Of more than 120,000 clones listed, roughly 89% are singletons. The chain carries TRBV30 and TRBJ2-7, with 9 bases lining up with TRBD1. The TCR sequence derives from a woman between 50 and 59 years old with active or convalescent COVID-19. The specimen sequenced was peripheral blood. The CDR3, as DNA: TGTGCCCGTAGCGGACAGGGGTACGAGCAGTACTTC. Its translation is CARSGQGYEQYF. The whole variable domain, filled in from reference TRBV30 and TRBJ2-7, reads SQTIHQWPATLVQPVGSPLSLECTVEGTSNPNLYWYRQAAGRGLQLLFYSVGIGQISSEVPQNLSASRPQDRQFILSSKKLLLSDSGFYLCARSGQGYEQYFGPGTRLTVT.